This TCR beta chain originates from a study of response to subunit inactivated influenza vaccine (dated by TCRdb to about 2018). In the study overall: Deep quantitative profiling of the T cell receptor repertoire was used in the study to follow responses to a trivalent subunit inactivated influenza vaccine.

The study at large found these results: According to the authors, only a limited number of new T cells may be recruited by each seasonal influenza vaccination.

The library was made by RT-PCR. Instrument on record: Illumina HiSeq 2500. TCRdb cleaned the public reads at Q25 with fastp, built clones with MiXCR and kept in-frame beta chains. Rows merge per CDR3 protein into single entries with the most common DNA and genes. The table for this sample lists 710,000 or so distinct CDR3 sequences; less than 20% of them were counted only once. The ten largest account for roughly 12% of the sample. In its sample, this clonotype was seen a few times. Its antigen is unknown. Per-base quality was not reported, and no clone a single base away is much larger than it. The sequence was collected from a man in his fifties who received an inactivated influenza vaccine. Donor details come from another sample of the same person, matched by shared clones. The starting material was PBMCs from blood, obtained roughly 13 days after vaccination.

The DNA sequence is TGTGCCATCAGGGGACAGGGGGCGAACTATGGCTACACCTTC. Translated, it reads CAIRGQGANYGYTF. Recombination connected TRBV10-3 to TRBJ1-2; 12 central nucleotides agree with TRBD1. Trimmed from V: 6 bases; trimmed from J: 2 bases; junction bases lacking a gene match: 1. The CDR3 sequence holds 14 residues, the cysteine and phenylalanine included. The entry retains the CDR3 DNA only, 42 bases that are in frame from base 1. The germline V gene specifies ENHRY as CDR1 and SYGVKD as CDR2.